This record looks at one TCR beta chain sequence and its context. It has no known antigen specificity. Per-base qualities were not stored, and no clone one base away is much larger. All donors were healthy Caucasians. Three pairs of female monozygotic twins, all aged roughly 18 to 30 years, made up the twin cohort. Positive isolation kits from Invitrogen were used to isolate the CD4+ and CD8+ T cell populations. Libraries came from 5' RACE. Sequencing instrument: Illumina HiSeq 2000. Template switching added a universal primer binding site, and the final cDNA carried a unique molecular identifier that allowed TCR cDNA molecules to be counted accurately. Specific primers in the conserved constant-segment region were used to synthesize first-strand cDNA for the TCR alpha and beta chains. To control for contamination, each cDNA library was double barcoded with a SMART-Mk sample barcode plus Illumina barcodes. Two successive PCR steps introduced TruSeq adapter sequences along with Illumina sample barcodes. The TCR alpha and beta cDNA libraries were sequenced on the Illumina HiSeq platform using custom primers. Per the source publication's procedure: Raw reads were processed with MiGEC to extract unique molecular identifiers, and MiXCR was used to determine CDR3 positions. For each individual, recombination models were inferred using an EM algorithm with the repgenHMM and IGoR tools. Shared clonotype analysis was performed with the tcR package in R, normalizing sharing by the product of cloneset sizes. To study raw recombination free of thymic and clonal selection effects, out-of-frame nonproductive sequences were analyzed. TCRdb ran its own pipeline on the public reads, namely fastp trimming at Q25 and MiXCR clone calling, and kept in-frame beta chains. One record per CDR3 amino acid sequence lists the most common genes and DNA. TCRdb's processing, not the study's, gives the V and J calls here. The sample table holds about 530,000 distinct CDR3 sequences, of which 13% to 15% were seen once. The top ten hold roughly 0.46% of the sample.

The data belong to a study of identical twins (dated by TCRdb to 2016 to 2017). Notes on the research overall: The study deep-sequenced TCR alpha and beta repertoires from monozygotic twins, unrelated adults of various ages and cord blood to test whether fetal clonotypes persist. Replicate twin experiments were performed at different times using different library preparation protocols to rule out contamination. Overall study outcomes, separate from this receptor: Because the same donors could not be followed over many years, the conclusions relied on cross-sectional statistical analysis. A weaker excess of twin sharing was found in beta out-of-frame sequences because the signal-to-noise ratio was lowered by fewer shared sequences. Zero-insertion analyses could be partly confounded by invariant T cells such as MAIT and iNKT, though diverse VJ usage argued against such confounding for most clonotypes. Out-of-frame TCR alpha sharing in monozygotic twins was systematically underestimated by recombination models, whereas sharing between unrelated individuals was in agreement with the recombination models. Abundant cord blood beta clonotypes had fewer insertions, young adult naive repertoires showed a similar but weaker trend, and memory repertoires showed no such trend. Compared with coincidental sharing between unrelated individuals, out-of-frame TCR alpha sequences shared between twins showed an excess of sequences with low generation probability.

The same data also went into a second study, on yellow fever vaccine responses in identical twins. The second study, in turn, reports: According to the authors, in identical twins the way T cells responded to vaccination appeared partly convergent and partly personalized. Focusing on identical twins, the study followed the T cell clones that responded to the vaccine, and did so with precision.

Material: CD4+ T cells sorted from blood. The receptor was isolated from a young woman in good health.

The sequenced DNA is TGCAGCGTTCTGGACAGAAACTATGGCTACACCTTC. Translated, it gives CSVLDRNYGYTF. Here the chain combines TRBV29-1 and TRBJ1-2; TRBD1 could be the D gene, as 6 bases match. Taken from the germline V gene, the CDR1 and CDR2 loops are SQVTM and ANQGSEA. The V and J ends are trimmed by 5 bases and 2 bases, leaving 9 bases between them. The CDR3 spans 12 residues, from the cysteine through the phenylalanine. The sequence is cut down to CDR3 DNA, 36 bases in frame from base 1.